This T cell receptor beta chain originates from a study of shared clonotypes between healthy human individuals. Study-wide findings and caveats: It was only blood that was sampled, and tissue repertoires likely differ.

On this clone itself: Its antigen is still unknown.

Evenly divided among several immunoSEQ plates was the genomic DNA of each subset. The table came from immunoSEQ multiplex PCR; TCRdb's copy has only in-frame clones and leaves some out. The sample has 450,000 to 500,000 clones, 81% seen once. Per the germline V gene, CDR1 is MDHEN and CDR2 is SYDVKM. The CDR3 loop spans 15 amino acids. V lost 6 bases, J lost 0 bases, and 12 bases lay in between. The receptor comes from a woman between 35 and 50 years old in good health. Some clones in this sample may be carry-over from other donors' samples. The sequencing input was PBMCs. The chain is built from TRBV28 and TRBJ1-5, with a possible D match to TRBD1 (5 bases). The CDR3 reads CASSLGLYSNQPQHF. The DNA for the CDR3 is TGTGCCAGCAGCTTGGGACTCTATAGCAATCAGCCCCAGCATTTT.